Listed below are T cell receptor beta chains from one sample, sequenced in a study of T cell responses to AZD1222 COVID-19 vaccine. TCRdb's copy holds only in-frame clones and misses some; the assay was immunoSEQ multiplex PCR. The data hold over 200,000 clones, with about 94% observed a single time. The starting material was peripheral blood, obtained 28 days after the second dose of the MenACWY control vaccine. The receptors were gathered from an adult who received the MenACWY meningococcal vaccine as a control. Both conserved end residues are part of each CDR3. The D gene is left open where the match is weak. Clone size is shown for a subset of rows, as once, few, many or a class of expanded clone.

size	V	J	D	CDR3	DNA
-	TRBV7-9	TRBJ1-3	-	CASSAAGLGPAGNTIYF	TGTGCCAGCAGCGCCGCGGGCCTCGGTCCCGCTGGAAACACCATATATTTT
-	TRBV30	TRBJ1-2	-	CAWIGTSEGYTF	TGTGCCTGGATAGGGACCTCTGAGGGCTACACCTTC
-	TRBV5-1	TRBJ2-7	TRBD1	CASSRTGAPYEQYF	TGCGCCAGCAGCCGGACAGGGGCCCCCTACGAGCAGTACTTC
-	TRBV12-3/TRBV12-4	TRBJ1-1	-	CASSLGWTEAFF	TGTGCCAGCAGCCTCGGGTGGACTGAAGCTTTCTTT
-	TRBV6-5	TRBJ2-7	-	CASSTGHSGGYEQYF	TGTGCCAGCAGTACGGGACACTCGGGTGGTTACGAGCAGTACTTC
-	TRBV13	TRBJ2-7	TRBD2	CASSSGLAGSYEQYF	TGTGCCAGCAGCTCCGGGCTAGCGGGATCCTACGAGCAGTACTTC
-	TRBV4-2	TRBJ2-3	-	CASSQETLGQNLLGTDTQYF	TGTGCCAGCAGCCAAGAAACCCTAGGCCAAAACCTTCTTGGCACAGATACGCAGTATTTT
-	TRBV4-1	TRBJ1-5	-	CASSHRTDSNQPQHF	TGCGCCAGCAGCCACCGGACGGATAGCAATCAGCCCCAGCATTTT
-	TRBV5-4	TRBJ2-7	-	CASSSGAPYEQYF	TGTGCCAGCAGCTCAGGGGCGCCCTACGAGCAGTACTTC
-	TRBV4-3	TRBJ2-3	-	CASSQGQGGTDTQYF	TGCGCCAGCAGCCAAGGTCAGGGGGGTACGGATACGCAGTATTTT
-	TRBV2	TRBJ1-2	-	CASRGWDGNYGYTF	TGTGCCAGCAGGGGCTGGGACGGAAACTATGGCTACACCTTC
-	TRBV9	TRBJ2-3	-	CASSVGGDTDTQYF	TGTGCCAGCAGCGTAGGCGGAGACACAGATACGCAGTATTTT
once	TRBV6-5	TRBJ1-3	TRBD1	CASSRTGSPGNTIYF	TGTGCCAGCAGCCGGACAGGGAGTCCTGGAAACACCATATATTTT
-	TRBV27	TRBJ2-6	-	CASSLLAPENSGANVLTF	TGTGCCAGCAGTTTATTGGCCCCGGAGAACTCTGGGGCCAACGTCCTGACTTTC
-	TRBV28	TRBJ1-1	TRBD1	CASSLSQFRDRDQAFF	TGTGCCAGCAGTTTATCCCAATTCCGGGACAGGGATCAAGCTTTCTTT
-	TRBV6-6	TRBJ1-1	-	CASSSPRDASGTEAFF	TGTGCCAGCAGTTCCCCCAGGGACGCATCCGGCACTGAAGCTTTCTTT
-	TRBV4-1	TRBJ2-7	TRBD1	CASSQEGAGTGRYEQYF	TGCGCCAGCAGCCAAGAAGGGGCCGGGACAGGGCGCTACGAGCAGTACTTC
-	TRBV10-3	TRBJ2-3	TRBD2	CAISRSAGEADTQYF	TGTGCCATCAGTCGATCGGCGGGAGAGGCGGATACGCAGTATTTT
-	TRBV19	TRBJ1-5	-	CASTDDRRYSNQPQHF	TGTGCCAGTACTGACGACAGGAGATATAGCAATCAGCCCCAGCATTTT
once	TRBV27	TRBJ2-2	TRBD1	CASCTRQGTGELFF	TGTGCCAGCTGTACTCGACAGGGAACCGGGGAGCTGTTTTTT
-	TRBV30	TRBJ1-1	-	CAWSASSRAFF	TGTGCCTGGAGTGCCTCCTCTCGGGCTTTCTTT
-	TRBV2	TRBJ1-3	TRBD1	CASSADRGVGNTIYF	TGTGCCAGCAGTGCCGACAGGGGCGTTGGAAACACCATATATTTT
few	TRBV9	TRBJ2-7	-	CASSVGGVGYEQYF	TGTGCCAGCAGCGTAGGAGGGGTCGGCTACGAGCAGTACTTC
-	TRBV9	TRBJ2-2	-	CASSASNPTNTGELFF	TGTGCCAGCAGCGCCAGTAACCCCACGAACACCGGGGAGCTGTTTTTT
-	TRBV30	TRBJ2-5	TRBD2	CAWSPGLAVGMETQYF	TGTGCCTGGAGCCCCGGACTAGCGGTGGGGATGGAGACCCAGTACTTC
-	TRBV7-2	TRBJ1-2	-	CASSLGPGGLGYTF	TGTGCCAGCAGCTTAGGCCCTGGAGGGCTTGGCTACACCTTC
-	TRBV19	TRBJ1-3	-	CASTSSPSGNTIYF	TGTGCCAGTACGTCCTCCCCGTCAGGAAACACCATATATTTT
-	TRBV7-9	TRBJ2-5	-	CASSLEGKTQYF	TGTGCCAGCAGCTTAGAAGGGAAGACCCAGTACTTC
-	TRBV19	TRBJ1-1	-	CASTLLRGLGEAFF	TGTGCCAGTACCCTCCTCCGGGGCCTGGGTGAAGCTTTCTTT
-	TRBV4-1	TRBJ2-5	TRBD2	CASSQIALATETQYF	TGCGCCAGCAGCCAAATAGCACTAGCGACTGAGACCCAGTACTTC
-	TRBV7-9	TRBJ2-7	TRBD1	CASSLRGQGPLYF	TGTGCCAGCAGCTTAAGGGGACAGGGTCCCTTGTACTTC
-	TRBV5-8	TRBJ1-2	-	CASSAVNYGYTF	TGTGCCAGCAGTGCGGTAAACTATGGCTACACCTTC
-	TRBV12-5	TRBJ2-1	-	CASGGPGDEQFF	TGTGCTAGTGGGGGCCCAGGGGATGAGCAGTTCTTC
once	TRBV7-2	TRBJ1-2	-	CASSFQDNYGYTF	TGTGCCAGCAGCTTTCAGGACAACTATGGCTACACCTTC
-	TRBV7-7	TRBJ2-7	TRBD1	CASSLGTGGDYEQYF	TGTGCTAGCAGCTTAGGGACAGGGGGTGACTACGAGCAGTACTTC
-	TRBV5-4	TRBJ2-7	-	CASSTQEQGGQFYEQYF	TGTGCCAGCAGCACCCAAGAACAGGGAGGCCAATTCTACGAGCAGTACTTC
-	TRBV19	TRBJ1-2	-	CASSIGGPQGIMLYGYTF	TGTGCCAGTAGTATCGGCGGGCCCCAGGGAATCATGTTGTATGGCTACACCTTC
-	TRBV29-1	TRBJ1-1	-	CSVETGQLNTEAFF	TGCAGCGTTGAGACAGGACAGTTGAACACTGAAGCTTTCTTT
-	TRBV25-1	TRBJ2-3	TRBD1	CASSGYRGITDTQYF	TGTGCCAGCAGTGGTTACAGGGGGATCACAGATACGCAGTATTTT